This T cell receptor beta chain was found in a study of blood T cell repertoires in COVID-19. The table came from immunoSEQ multiplex PCR; TCRdb's copy has only in-frame clones and leaves some out. The table lists 65,000 to 85,000 clones, 80% to 90% of them singletons. There are 15 residues in the CDR3. Trimming cost V 6 bases and J 4 bases, with 13 bases left between them. In germline, CDR1 is MDHEN, CDR2 SYDVKM. The clonotype comes from a man aged 45-60 years with active COVID-19. The sequencing input was peripheral blood. The chain links TRBV28 to TRBJ2-6; D is perhaps TRBD2 (5 bases). The CDR3 bases are TGTGCCAGCAGCAACCTTCGGAGGGGGGCCAACGTCCTGACTTTC. It encodes CASSNLRRGANVLTF.